Following are 20 T cell receptor beta chains from one sample sequenced in a study of blood T cell repertoires in COVID-19. Assay used: immunoSEQ multiplex PCR; TCRdb lists only in-frame clones, some missing. The sample has 150,000 to 200,000 clones; around 80% are singletons. Sequenced sample: peripheral blood. The receptor set was obtained from a woman between 65 and 79 years old who had recovered from COVID-19.

This clone occurred once. V gene TRBV5-1 combines with J gene TRBJ1-5; D remains ambiguous. The CDR3 extends over 14 amino acids. The V gene lost 0 bases and the J gene lost 5 bases, with 9 bases spanning the gap. The germline CDR1 and CDR2 sequences are SGHRS and YFSETQ. DNA of the CDR3: TGCGCCAGCAGCTTGGACAGTCCCGATCAGCCCCAGCATTTT. Translation gives CASSLDSPDQPQHF.

This clone has just a few counts. The gene calls are TRBV3-1 (or the pseudogene TRBV3-2) and TRBJ1-4; D is uncertain. Per germline, CDR1 LGHDT and CDR2 YNNKEL (reference sequence). The CDR3 has 13 residues. V lost 4 bases, J lost 5 bases, and 8 bases lay in between. CDR3 residues: CASSLSGNEKLFF. DNA of the CDR3: TGTGCCAGCAGCCTCTCGGGGAATGAAAAACTGTTTTTT.

The chain is built from TRBV9 and TRBJ2-1; maybe TRBD2 (6 bases). The CDR3 is made up of 16 amino acids. The V and J ends lost 1 base and 3 bases respectively, with 14 bases between them. The V gene's germline CDR1 is SGDLS and CDR2 YYNGEE. The CDR3 nucleotides read TGTGCCAGCAGCGTAACCGGGACTTCGAACTACAATGAGCAGTTCTTC. Its protein product is CASSVTGTSNYNEQFF.

This clone was counted a few times. This chain joins TRBV14 and TRBJ2-7, with D possibly matching TRBD1 (5 bases). The V end was cut by 1 base, the J end by 2 bases, with 12 bases between. The CDR3 extends over 15 amino acids. The germline CDR1 and CDR2 sequences are SGHDN and FVKESK. The CDR3 spells CASSQVGHSTYEQYF. The CDR3 DNA reads as TGTGCCAGCAGCCAAGTGGGGCACTCGACCTACGAGCAGTACTTC. Filled out from reference TRBV14 and TRBJ2-7, the complete variable domain reads EAGVTQFPSHSVIEKGQTVTLRCDPISGHDNLYWYRRVMGKEIKFLLHFVKESKQDESGMPNNRFLAERTGGTYSTLKVQPAELEDSGVYFCASSQVGHSTYEQYFGPGTRLTVT.

At least ten counts were recorded for this clone. The chain joins TRBV7-9 to TRBJ1-4, with D perhaps matching TRBD1 (6 bases). V lost 5 bases and J lost 8, with 15 bases in between. In germline, CDR1 is SEHNR, CDR2 FQNEAQ (reference sequence). The CDR3 totals 14 residues. The CDR3 here is CASSDRDNLEKLFF. The CDR3, as DNA: TGTGCCAGCAGCGACCGGGACAACTTGGAAAAACTGTTTTTT.

V is TRBV2 and J is TRBJ1-4; D is perhaps TRBD1 (5 bases). The germline V and J ends were trimmed by 0 bases and 14 bases, with 19 bases remaining between them. The CDR3 spans 15 residues. Germline CDR1 is SNHLY and CDR2 is FYNNEI. The CDR3, as DNA: TGTGCCAGCAGTGAAGCGCGGGACCGCATAAGGAGGCTGTTTTTT. This sequence encodes CASSEARDRIRRLFF. Full variable domain (remainder filled in from reference TRBV2 and TRBJ1-4): EPEVTQTPSHQVTQMGQEVILRCVPISNHLYFYWYRQILGQKVEFLVSFYNNEISEKSEIFDDQFSVERPDGSNFTLKIRSTKLEDSAMYFCASSEARDRIRRLFFGSGTQLSVL.

J is TRBJ1-3 and V is TRBV18; D gene ambiguous. Trimming took 0 bases from V and 0 from J, leaving 6 bases between them. This CDR3 comprises 15 residues. Germline CDR1 and CDR2: KGHSH and LQKENI. CDR3 in DNA: TGTGCCAGCTCACCACCCCCCGGCTCTGGAAACACCATATATTTT. It specifies CASSPPPGSGNTIYF.

The chain recombines TRBV2 with TRBJ2-2; D may be TRBD1 (6 bases). The CDR3 totals 15 residues. Germline loops: CDR1 SNHLY, CDR2 FYNNEI. Trimming stripped 10 bases from V and 0 bases from J, with 15 bases between. CDR3 coding DNA: TGTGCCAACACTCCGGACAGCTCGAACACCGGGGAGCTGTTTTTT. This codes for CANTPDSSNTGELFF.

This sequence joins TRBV5-1 and TRBJ2-7; the match to TRBD1 covers 8 bases. The CDR3 is made up of 13 amino acids. Losses at the gene ends were 3 bases for V and 3 bases for J; bases not matched to a gene: 2. Germline V CDR1 and CDR2: SGHRS, YFSETQ. CDR3 amino acids: CASSSGQGYEQYF. The CDR3, as DNA: TGCGCCAGCAGCTCCGGACAGGGCTACGAGCAGTACTTC.

V is TRBV5-1 and J is TRBJ2-3; maybe TRBD2 (6 bases). The CDR3 has 15 residues. Germline V gives CDR1 SGHRS, CDR2 YFSETQ. Trimming stripped 5 bases from V and 0 bases from J, with 13 bases between. The CDR3: CASRETGTSTDTQYF. In nucleotides, the CDR3 is TGCGCCAGCAGAGAGACCGGGACTAGCACAGATACGCAGTATTTT.

The chain has TRBV29-1 and TRBJ1-1, with a tentative D call TRBD1 (6 bases). The CDR3 is 13 residues long. Germline loops: CDR1 SQVTM, CDR2 ANQGSEA. V lost 7 bases to trimming and J lost 5 bases, with 17 bases between them. The CDR3 region is CSGGWGRLTEAFF. The CDR3 DNA is TGCAGCGGCGGGTGGGGGCGCCTGACTGAAGCTTTCTTT.

The chain combines TRBV5-4 with TRBJ1-2, with a possible D match to TRBD1 (5 bases). The CDR3 has 16 residues. V lost 4 bases and J lost 1, with 17 bases in between. From germline, CDR1 is SGHNT and CDR2 YYREEE (reference sequence). CDR3 protein: CASSPGTAGGNYGYTF. The CDR3, as DNA: TGTGCCAGCAGCCCCGGGACTGCCGGAGGTAACTATGGCTACACCTTC.

The genes are TRBV5-1 and TRBJ2-3; the match to TRBD2 covers 11 bases. This CDR3 region has 16 residues. V was clipped by 4 bases and J by 4 bases; unmatched bases: 8. Germline CDR1 is SGHRS and CDR2 is YFSETQ. The chain's CDR3 is CASSLLSGGAADTQYF. The CDR3 nucleotides are TGCGCCAGCAGCCTACTTAGCGGGGGGGCCGCAGATACGCAGTATTTT.

The rearrangement uses TRBV6-5 and TRBJ2-5, with a tentative D call TRBD2 (7 bases). Between the trimmed V and J ends, which lost 8 bases and 7 bases, there was a span of 20 bases. This CDR3 has 14 amino acids. Germline CDR1 is MNHEY and CDR2 is SVGAGI. The CDR3 coding sequence is TGTGCCAGCTCCCAGGGGAGGGCGCCGGGGACCCAGTACTTC. It is translated as CASSQGRAPGTQYF.

This clone occurred a few times. The rearrangement joins TRBV6-5 to TRBJ2-7, with D perhaps TRBD2 (5 bases). The CDR3 consists of 14 residues. The germline V and J ends were trimmed by 5 bases and 2 bases, with 13 bases remaining between them. Germline-derived CDR1 and CDR2 are MNHEY and SVGAGI. The CDR3 DNA follows: TGTGCCAGCAGTCTGGCGGGCCACCCCTACGAGCAGTACTTC. This translates into CASSLAGHPYEQYF.

The chain links TRBV19 to TRBJ2-7; 7 bases fit TRBD1. The CDR3 runs to 14 residues. The V gene's germline CDR1 is LNHDA and CDR2 SQIVND (reference sequence). The V gene end was trimmed by 4 bases and the J gene end by 1 base; junction bases not matched to a gene: 4. The CDR3 loop reads CASSRTGFSYEQYF. CDR3 bases: TGTGCCAGTAGTAGGACAGGTTTTTCCTACGAGCAGTACTTC.

The CDR3 protein is CASSPADSAHGYTF. The CDR3 nucleotides read TGTGCCAGCAGTCCTGCGGACAGCGCCCATGGCTACACCTTC. The rearrangement joins TRBV28 to TRBJ1-2, with D perhaps matching TRBD1 (6 bases). With 5 bases removed from V and 6 bases from J, the gap between germline ends came to 16 bases. The CDR3 runs 14 residues. Germline CDR1 is MDHEN and CDR2 is SYDVKM.

The chain employs TRBV27 and TRBJ1-2; D not resolved. The V gene's germline CDR1 is MNHEY and CDR2 SMNVEV (reference sequence). This CDR3 contains 13 residues. V was cut by 4 bases and J by 4 bases, with 10 bases left in between. For the CDR3, the DNA is TGTGCCAGCAGTTATACGCGGGGCTATGGCTACACCTTC. As protein: CASSYTRGYGYTF.

The rearrangement links TRBV20-1 to TRBJ2-3; tentative D call: TRBD1 (5 bases). This CDR3 has 16 residues. Deletions cut 3 bases from V and 2 bases from J, with 18 bases between. CDR1 DFQATT and CDR2 SNEGSKA come from the germline V gene (reference sequence). CDR3 bases: TGCAGTGCTAGTCCTGGGGCTAGAGAATTCACAGATACGCAGTATTTT. This sequence encodes CSASPGAREFTDTQYF.

This clone was counted between two and nine times. The V and J genes are TRBV18 and TRBJ2-5; the D gene is possibly TRBD2 (7 bases). Between the trimmed V and J ends, which lost 3 bases and 4 bases, there was a span of 12 bases. This CDR3 contains 14 residues. The germline gives CDR1 KGHSH, CDR2 LQKENI. The CDR3 coding sequence is TGTGCCAGCTCACCGGGCGGGGGCTTAGAGACCCAGTACTTC. Translation: CASSPGGGLETQYF. Using reference TRBV18 and TRBJ2-5 for the parts outside the CDR3, the full variable domain is NAGVMQNPRHLVRRRGQEARLRCSPMKGHSHVYWYRQLPEEGLKFMVYLQKENIIDESGMPKERFSAEFPKEGPSILRIQQVVRGDSAAYFCASSPGGGLETQYFGPGTRLLVL.